What follows are 8 T cell receptor beta chains derived from one specimen sequenced in a study of control samples from healthy donors and cancer patients. TCRdb keeps only in-frame clones here, not all; method: immunoSEQ multiplex PCR. The sample consists of 85,000 to 110,000 clones, about 89% of them appearing once. The sequenced sample consisted of PBMCs. The receptor source for this set is a man aged 60 to 69 with lung cancer.

This clone was recorded only once. This rearrangement joins TRBV9 to TRBJ1-2; no clear D. CDR1 SGDLS and CDR2 YYNGEE come from the germline V gene. The CDR3 length is 15 residues. The V end lost 1 base, the J end lost 0 bases, and 10 bases lay between the germline ends. The CDR3 reads CASSVSRQANYGYTF. The CDR3 coding sequence is TGTGCCAGCAGCGTAAGCCGACAAGCTAACTATGGCTACACCTTC.

This chain uses TRBV6-5 with TRBJ1-3; D not certain. This CDR3 region has 14 residues. Trimming removed 5 bases from V and 1 base from J, with 9 bases in between. The germline CDR1 and CDR2 sequences are MNHEY and SVGAGI. The CDR3 sequence is CASSLLGSGNTIYF. The CDR3, as DNA: TGTGCCAGCAGTCTATTGGGTTCTGGAAACACCATATATTTT.

The chain combines TRBV6-6 with TRBJ1-3; D unclear. Trimming cost V 7 bases and J 0 bases, with 13 bases left between them. CDR3 length equals 15 residues. Germline CDR1 reads MNHNY; CDR2 reads SVGAGI (reference sequence). CDR3 sequence (DNA): TGTGCCAGCACCAATTCTAGGTTCTCTGGAAACACCATATATTTT. Translating it yields CASTNSRFSGNTIYF.

This clone has just one count. This chain uses TRBV6-6 with TRBJ1-5, with D unresolved. Germline loops: CDR1 MNHNY, CDR2 SVGAGI (reference sequence). Between the trimmed V and J ends, which lost 7 bases and 3 bases, there was a span of 13 bases. The CDR3 sequence is 14 residues long. CDR3 sequence: CASITPGHNQPQHF. The CDR3 DNA reads TGTGCCAGCATAACCCCAGGCCACAATCAGCCCCAGCATTTT.

In its sample, this clone was seen once. The gene calls are TRBV6-2 or TRBV6-3 and TRBJ2-5; 7 bases agree with TRBD1. Germline V gene lookup returns CDR1 MNHEY and CDR2 SVGEGT. The CDR3 loop spans 16 amino acids. Germline trimming cut 4 bases from V and 5 bases from J; bases unmatched to any gene: 13. Here the CDR3 DNA reads TGTGCCAGCAGTTCTCATCTTACCCGCAGGGGGGAGACCCAGTACTTC. Translated, it gives CASSSHLTRRGETQYF.

This clone was detected only a few times. The genes are TRBV23-1 and TRBJ2-7, with D perhaps matching TRBD2 (6 bases). TRBV23-1 is an ORF, and what it does is uncertain. V was cut by 3 bases and J by 2 bases, with 14 bases left in between. This CDR3 region has 15 residues. Here the CDR3 reads CASSQRDLPTYEQYV. The DNA of the CDR3 is TGCGCCAGCAGTCAGAGGGACTTGCCAACCTACGAGCAGTACGTC.

V usage is TRBV4-1 and J usage is TRBJ1-4, with D perhaps matching TRBD1 (5 bases). The CDR3 extends over 18 amino acids. Between the trimmed V and J ends, which lost 5 bases and 3 bases, there was a span of 22 bases. Germline V gives CDR1 MGHRA, CDR2 YSYEKL. The CDR3 sequence: CASSDRIPYRGANEKLFF. The CDR3 region has the DNA TGCGCCAGCAGCGATCGAATCCCCTACCGGGGGGCTAATGAAAAACTGTTTTTT.

The V and J genes are TRBV10-3 and TRBJ2-1, with 12 bases lining up with TRBD2. V lost 6 bases, J lost 4 bases, and 1 base stayed unmatched. Germline assignment: CDR1 ENHRY and CDR2 SYGVKD. The CDR3 has 14 amino acids. CDR3 DNA: TGTGCCATCAGGACTAGCGGGGGTTACAATGAGCAGTTCTTC. Its protein is CAIRTSGGYNEQFF.